This T cell receptor beta chain is from a study of cytomegalovirus exposure and HLA in healthy donors. Study-level points and caveats: Within an earlier analysis, most TCR beta V segments proved productive either about 90% or about 30% of the time. Analysis was carried out at a later point, and it linked a missense DCLRE1C variant to TCR beta V- and J-gene trimming. A cluster of highly shared sequence variants was likely a sequencing artifact. Investigators reported over 150 TCR beta chains as tied to cytomegalovirus.

Trimming stripped 0 bases from V and 1 base from J, with 7 bases between. CDR3 length equals 14 residues. Germline V gene sequence: CDR1 KGHSH, CDR2 LQKENI. PCR used 60 Vbeta primers and 13 Jbeta primers. Repertoires were generated with immunoSEQ multiplex PCR, while TCRdb's copy carries only in-frame clones and drops some. The repertoire has roughly 150,000 clones, 65% to 70% of them found once; the top ten carry more than 9%. As concerns this clone: Its antigen remains unknown.

Sequenced material: PBMCs. The TCR sequence derives from a man aged 30 to 39 in good health and CMV-seropositive. J is TRBJ2-7 and V is TRBV18; no definite D call. Here the CDR3 reads CASSPPAESYEQYF. The CDR3 coding sequence is TGTGCCAGCTCACCACCTGCAGAATCCTACGAGCAGTACTTC.